This T cell receptor beta chain was identified during a study of CD8 T cells in ankylosing spondylitis. Whole-study results and caveats: Significant enrichment of disease-linked clones was reportedly seen in matched ankylosing spondylitis synovial fluid. A TCR beta motif made of fewer than 10 highly homologous variants seemed typical of ankylosing spondylitis blood.

TCR beta libraries were made by quantitative 5'-RACE with molecular barcodes. Using its own MiXCR run on the 5' RACE reads, TCRdb lists one record per CDR3 protein. The data contain roughly 130,000 distinct CDR3 sequences, 7% to 10% of them singletons. The CDR3 has 16 amino acids. Germline-derived CDR1 and CDR2 are DFQATT and SNEGSKA (reference sequence). V was trimmed by 6 bases and J by 4 bases, leaving 22 bases between them. This clonotype was counted at least ten times. Antigen unknown. The TCR was taken from a male donor with ankylosing spondylitis or in good health (not recorded which). Sequenced sample: blood, either unsorted or a sorted T cell fraction (not recorded which). This sequence joins TRBV20-1 and TRBJ2-1, with a possible D match to TRBD1 (7 bases). CDR3 residues: CSAAPLRDSGYNEQFF. The CDR3 DNA reads TGCAGTGCCGCCCCTTTGAGGGACAGCGGGTACAATGAGCAGTTCTTC.